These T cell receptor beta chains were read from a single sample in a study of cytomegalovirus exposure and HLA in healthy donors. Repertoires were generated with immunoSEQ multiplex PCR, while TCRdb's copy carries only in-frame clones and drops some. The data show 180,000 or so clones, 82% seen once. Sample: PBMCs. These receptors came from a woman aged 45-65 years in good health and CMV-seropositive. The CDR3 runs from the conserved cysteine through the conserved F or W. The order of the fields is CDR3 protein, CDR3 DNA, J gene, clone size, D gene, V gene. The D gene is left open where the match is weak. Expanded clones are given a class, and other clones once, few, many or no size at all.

cdr3_aa: CASSEFTGSNTGELFF
cdr3_nt: TGTGCCAGCAGTGAATTTACGGGGTCGAACACCGGGGAGCTGTTTTTT
j_call: TRBJ2-2
clone_size: NA
d_call: NA
v_call: TRBV6-1

cdr3_aa: CASSITGTGGRNGYTF
cdr3_nt: TGTGCCAGCAGTATCACCGGGACAGGGGGCAGAAATGGCTACACCTTC
j_call: TRBJ1-2
clone_size: NA
d_call: TRBD1
v_call: TRBV7-9

cdr3_aa: CASSLGGRGLLGYTF
cdr3_nt: TGTGCCAGCAGCTTAGGGGGCAGGGGGCTCCTGGGCTACACCTTC
j_call: TRBJ1-2
clone_size: once
d_call: TRBD1
v_call: TRBV7-9

cdr3_aa: CAISPSGEYNEQFF
cdr3_nt: TGTGCCATCAGCCCCAGCGGCGAATACAATGAGCAGTTCTTC
j_call: TRBJ2-1
clone_size: NA
d_call: NA
v_call: TRBV10-3

cdr3_aa: CASSLSGGSSTYEQYF
cdr3_nt: TGTGCCAGCAGTTTATCGGGCGGGAGTAGCACCTACGAGCAGTACTTC
j_call: TRBJ2-7
clone_size: once
d_call: TRBD2
v_call: TRBV27

cdr3_aa: CASSFEAGGSQDTQYF
cdr3_nt: TGTGCCAGCAGCTTTGAGGCGGGAGGGTCCCAGGATACGCAGTATTTT
j_call: TRBJ2-3
clone_size: NA
d_call: NA
v_call: TRBV12-1

cdr3_aa: CASSQGHSYGYTF
cdr3_nt: TGTGCCAGCTCACAGGGGCACTCCTATGGCTACACCTTC
j_call: TRBJ1-2
clone_size: NA
d_call: NA
v_call: TRBV18

cdr3_aa: CVTGATNEKLFF
cdr3_nt: TGTGTTACAGGGGCAACTAATGAAAAACTGTTTTTT
j_call: TRBJ1-4
clone_size: NA
d_call: TRBD1
v_call: TRBV28

cdr3_aa: CASSAGPGFGQPQHF
cdr3_nt: TGTGCCAGCAGTGCGGGCCCCGGGTTTGGGCAGCCCCAGCATTTT
j_call: TRBJ1-5
clone_size: NA
d_call: NA
v_call: TRBV28

cdr3_aa: CASKGNANTGELFF
cdr3_nt: TGTGCCAGCAAGGGGAACGCGAACACCGGGGAGCTGTTTTTT
j_call: TRBJ2-2
clone_size: NA
d_call: NA
v_call: TRBV2

cdr3_aa: CASSLGPKGVAFF
cdr3_nt: TGTGCCAGCAGCTTGGGGCCGAAGGGGGTAGCTTTCTTT
j_call: TRBJ1-1
clone_size: NA
d_call: NA
v_call: TRBV5-6

cdr3_aa: CASSKGVGDTEAFF
cdr3_nt: TGCGCCAGCAGCAAAGGGGTAGGGGACACTGAAGCTTTCTTT
j_call: TRBJ1-1
clone_size: NA
d_call: NA
v_call: TRBV5-1

cdr3_aa: CASSLSGLPGLEETQYF
cdr3_nt: TGTGCCAGTAGTCTCAGCGGTCTACCGGGACTAGAAGAGACCCAGTACTTC
j_call: TRBJ2-5
clone_size: NA
d_call: TRBD2
v_call: TRBV19

cdr3_aa: CASSLREGMNTEAFF
cdr3_nt: TGTGCCAGCAGTCTACGAGAGGGCATGAACACTGAAGCTTTCTTT
j_call: TRBJ1-1
clone_size: NA
d_call: NA
v_call: TRBV28

cdr3_aa: CASSPRGAKQETQYF
cdr3_nt: TGTGCCAGCAGTCCCCGGGGGGCCAAACAAGAGACCCAGTACTTC
j_call: TRBJ2-5
clone_size: NA
d_call: NA
v_call: TRBV2

cdr3_aa: CASSLTNGNEQFF
cdr3_nt: TGTGCCAGCAGTTTAACCAACGGCAATGAGCAGTTCTTC
j_call: TRBJ2-1
clone_size: NA
d_call: NA
v_call: TRBV28

cdr3_aa: CASISGGTTGELFF
cdr3_nt: TGTGCCAGCATATCAGGGGGGACCACCGGGGAGCTGTTTTTT
j_call: TRBJ2-2
clone_size: NA
d_call: NA
v_call: TRBV25-1

cdr3_aa: CASSQEDQRSPLHF
cdr3_nt: TGTGCCAGCAGCCAAGAGGATCAGCGGTCACCCCTCCACTTT
j_call: TRBJ1-6
clone_size: NA
d_call: NA
v_call: TRBV4-2

cdr3_aa: CASNGQADTEAFF
cdr3_nt: TGTGCCAGCAATGGACAGGCGGACACTGAAGCTTTCTTT
j_call: TRBJ1-1
clone_size: NA
d_call: TRBD1
v_call: TRBV28

cdr3_aa: CASSLEFDRGVNGYTF
cdr3_nt: TGTGCCAGCAGCTTGGAATTCGACAGGGGGGTGAATGGCTACACCTTC
j_call: TRBJ1-2
clone_size: NA
d_call: TRBD1
v_call: TRBV5-6

cdr3_aa: CASSPGLAGPLEQFF
cdr3_nt: TGTGCCAGCAGCCCGGGACTAGCGGGCCCTCTTGAGCAGTTCTTC
j_call: TRBJ2-1
clone_size: once
d_call: TRBD2
v_call: TRBV4-2

cdr3_aa: CASSFQPSGQYF
cdr3_nt: TGTGCCAGCAGCTTTCAGCCGTCGGGGCAGTACTTC
j_call: TRBJ2-7
clone_size: NA
d_call: NA
v_call: TRBV5-8

cdr3_aa: CASSESLEQFF
cdr3_nt: TGTGCCAGCAGTGAATCTCTTGAGCAGTTCTTC
j_call: TRBJ2-1
clone_size: NA
d_call: NA
v_call: TRBV25-1

cdr3_aa: CASSSTGNVEQFF
cdr3_nt: TGTGCCAGCAGCTCGACAGGGAACGTTGAGCAGTTCTTC
j_call: TRBJ2-1
clone_size: NA
d_call: TRBD1
v_call: TRBV6-4

cdr3_aa: CSVGEEDEKLFF
cdr3_nt: TGCAGCGTGGGGGAGGAGGATGAAAAACTGTTTTTT
j_call: TRBJ1-4
clone_size: NA
d_call: NA
v_call: TRBV29-1

cdr3_aa: CASSIDPGPNTEAFF
cdr3_nt: TGTGCCAGTAGTATAGATCCAGGGCCGAACACTGAAGCTTTCTTT
j_call: TRBJ1-1
clone_size: NA
d_call: NA
v_call: TRBV19

cdr3_aa: CASSTRQGRRTEAFF
cdr3_nt: TGCGCCAGCAGCACCCGACAGGGAAGGCGTACTGAAGCTTTCTTT
j_call: TRBJ1-1
clone_size: NA
d_call: TRBD1
v_call: TRBV5-1

cdr3_aa: CASSIDSASGGASGNEQFF
cdr3_nt: TGTGCCAGTAGTATAGATAGCGCTAGCGGGGGGGCCTCGGGCAATGAGCAGTTCTTC
j_call: TRBJ2-1
clone_size: few
d_call: TRBD2
v_call: TRBV19

cdr3_aa: CASSLQGYEQYF
cdr3_nt: TGTGCCAGCAGCTTACAGGGTTACGAGCAGTACTTC
j_call: TRBJ2-7
clone_size: NA
d_call: NA
v_call: TRBV7-9

cdr3_aa: CASSLDGALPYEQYF
cdr3_nt: TGTGCCAGCAGTTTAGATGGAGCTCTCCCCTACGAGCAGTACTTC
j_call: TRBJ2-7
clone_size: NA
d_call: NA
v_call: TRBV28

cdr3_aa: CASSLYPGQGVHGSTF
cdr3_nt: TGTGCCAGCAGTTTATACCCGGGACAGGGGGTTCATGGCTCCACCTTC
j_call: TRBJ1-2
clone_size: NA
d_call: TRBD1
v_call: TRBV28

cdr3_aa: CASSPNPPGTDTQYF
cdr3_nt: TGTGCCAGCTCACCCAACCCGCCGGGCACAGATACGCAGTATTTT
j_call: TRBJ2-3
clone_size: NA
d_call: NA
v_call: TRBV18

cdr3_aa: CASSQVWDNSGANGLTF
cdr3_nt: TGCGCCAGCAGCCAAGTCTGGGACAACTCTGGGGCCAACGGCCTGACTTTC
j_call: TRBJ2-6
clone_size: NA
d_call: NA
v_call: TRBV4-3

cdr3_aa: CASSSHRVGEETQYF
cdr3_nt: TGTGCCAGCAGTTCCCACAGGGTCGGCGAAGAGACCCAGTACTTC
j_call: TRBJ2-5
clone_size: few
d_call: NA
v_call: TRBV28

cdr3_aa: CASSQYLAAGEQFF
cdr3_nt: TGTGCCAGCAGCCAATATCTAGCTGCCGGGGAGCAGTTCTTC
j_call: TRBJ2-1
clone_size: few
d_call: NA
v_call: TRBV14

cdr3_aa: CASSVEPVESYNEQFF
cdr3_nt: TGTGCCAGCAGCGTAGAGCCGGTGGAGTCCTACAATGAGCAGTTCTTC
j_call: TRBJ2-1
clone_size: NA
d_call: NA
v_call: TRBV9

cdr3_aa: CASSLWPGQAQETQYF
cdr3_nt: TGTGCCAGCAGTTTATGGCCGGGACAGGCTCAAGAGACCCAGTACTTC
j_call: TRBJ2-5
clone_size: NA
d_call: TRBD1
v_call: TRBV28

cdr3_aa: CASSLAGPMNTEAFF
cdr3_nt: TGTGCCAGCAGCTTGGCTGGGCCTATGAACACTGAAGCTTTCTTT
j_call: TRBJ1-1
clone_size: NA
d_call: NA
v_call: TRBV5-4

cdr3_aa: CASKSALNQPQHF
cdr3_nt: TGTGCCAGCAAATCGGCACTAAATCAGCCCCAGCATTTT
j_call: TRBJ1-5
clone_size: few
d_call: NA
v_call: TRBV10-3

cdr3_aa: CASSLVQRNTEAFF
cdr3_nt: TGTGCCAGCAGCTTGGTCCAGCGGAACACTGAAGCTTTCTTT
j_call: TRBJ1-1
clone_size: NA
d_call: NA
v_call: TRBV5-1